Shown below are 8 T cell receptor beta chains from a single sample sequenced in a study of siplizumab effects on memory and regulatory T cells. The data were produced by immunoSEQ multiplex PCR, yet TCRdb's version contains in-frame clones alone and is incomplete. The data show about 100,000 clones, 94% seen once. The material sequenced was Tregs sorted from blood. These receptors came from a human donor in good health.

The V call is TRBV20-1, the J call TRBJ1-3, with D unclear. Germline values: CDR1 DFQATT, CDR2 SNEGSKA (reference sequence). The CDR3 length is 11 residues. V lost 4 bases and J 4 bases, leaving 5 bases between the germline ends. The CDR3 DNA follows: TGCAGTGCTACCAAGGGAAACACCATATATTTT. As protein: CSATKGNTIYF.

This chain joins TRBV5-1 and TRBJ2-7; 9 bases fit TRBD2. The CDR3 loop spans 16 amino acids. V was pared by 0 bases and J by 2 bases, with 6 bases of the junction left unmatched. Germline CDR1 SGHRS, CDR2 YFSETQ. This chain's CDR3 is CASSLGASGTAYEQYF. CDR3 bases: TGCGCCAGCAGCTTGGGGGCTAGCGGGACCGCCTACGAGCAGTACTTC.

The chain employs TRBV28 and TRBJ2-5; 10 nucleotides line up with TRBD1. This CDR3 spans 15 amino acids. The germline V gene has CDR1 MDHEN and CDR2 SYDVKM. Trimming at V came to 6 bases and at J to 5 bases, leaving 9 bases not matched to a gene. DNA of the CDR3: TGTGCCAGCAGGGGGACGACAGGGGGCTATGAGACCCAGTACTTC. This encodes CASRGTTGGYETQYF.

This chain links TRBV7-8 with TRBJ2-5; TRBD2 matches at 8 bases. There are 13 residues in the CDR3. CDR1 and CDR2 (germline): SGHVS, FQNEAQ. V trimming: 10 bases; J trimming: 4 bases; junction bases outside the gene matches: 8. The CDR3 DNA sequence: TGTGCCATCTCAGCGGGAGTTCGAGAGACCCAGTACTTC. As protein: CAISAGVRETQYF.

The V and J genes are TRBV19 and TRBJ2-7, with TRBD1 matching 8 bases. The CDR3 is made up of 16 amino acids. Germline CDR1 LNHDA, CDR2 SQIVND (reference sequence). With V trimmed by 6 bases and J by 1 base, 11 bases remained unmatched. CDR3 in DNA: TGTGCCAGTAGCCTTGGTAGGGACAGGCTTTCCTACGAGCAGTACTTC. Translating gives CASSLGRDRLSYEQYF.

This clone has only one observation. The chain couples TRBV7-9 to TRBJ1-1; D unresolved. Germline V gives CDR1 SEHNR, CDR2 FQNEAQ (reference sequence). This CDR3 is 13 amino acids long. V dropped 1 base and J dropped 5 bases, with 8 bases sitting between them. This chain's CDR3 is CASSLVEGTEAFF. Written as DNA, the CDR3 is TGTGCCAGCAGCTTAGTTGAGGGTACTGAAGCTTTCTTT. The full variable domain, with the rest looked up from reference TRBV7-9 and TRBJ1-1, is DTGVSQNPRHKITKRGQNVTFRCDPISEHNRLYWYRQTLGQGPEFLTYFQNEAQLEKSRLLSDRFSAERPKGSFSTLEIQRTEQGDSAMYLCASSLVEGTEAFFGQGTRLTVV.

The sample holds one count of this clone. CDR3 coding DNA: TGTGCCAGCAGCGTAGTCAACGGCGGCACCCACACCTTC. Translating gives CASSVVNGGTHTF. This chain uses TRBV9 with TRBJ1-2; no definite D call. The germline V gene has CDR1 SGDLS and CDR2 YYNGEE. This CDR3 contains 13 residues. Trimming shortened V by 0 bases and J by 12 bases, and 15 bases separated the two germline ends.

The J gene is TRBJ2-7, the V gene TRBV20-1; no clear D gene. V was pared by 3 bases and J by 2 bases, with 5 bases between. The germline gives CDR1 DFQATT, CDR2 SNEGSKA (reference sequence). The CDR3 length is 11 residues. CDR3 protein: CSARQTYEQYF. The CDR3 coding sequence is TGCAGTGCTAGGCAGACCTACGAGCAGTACTTC.